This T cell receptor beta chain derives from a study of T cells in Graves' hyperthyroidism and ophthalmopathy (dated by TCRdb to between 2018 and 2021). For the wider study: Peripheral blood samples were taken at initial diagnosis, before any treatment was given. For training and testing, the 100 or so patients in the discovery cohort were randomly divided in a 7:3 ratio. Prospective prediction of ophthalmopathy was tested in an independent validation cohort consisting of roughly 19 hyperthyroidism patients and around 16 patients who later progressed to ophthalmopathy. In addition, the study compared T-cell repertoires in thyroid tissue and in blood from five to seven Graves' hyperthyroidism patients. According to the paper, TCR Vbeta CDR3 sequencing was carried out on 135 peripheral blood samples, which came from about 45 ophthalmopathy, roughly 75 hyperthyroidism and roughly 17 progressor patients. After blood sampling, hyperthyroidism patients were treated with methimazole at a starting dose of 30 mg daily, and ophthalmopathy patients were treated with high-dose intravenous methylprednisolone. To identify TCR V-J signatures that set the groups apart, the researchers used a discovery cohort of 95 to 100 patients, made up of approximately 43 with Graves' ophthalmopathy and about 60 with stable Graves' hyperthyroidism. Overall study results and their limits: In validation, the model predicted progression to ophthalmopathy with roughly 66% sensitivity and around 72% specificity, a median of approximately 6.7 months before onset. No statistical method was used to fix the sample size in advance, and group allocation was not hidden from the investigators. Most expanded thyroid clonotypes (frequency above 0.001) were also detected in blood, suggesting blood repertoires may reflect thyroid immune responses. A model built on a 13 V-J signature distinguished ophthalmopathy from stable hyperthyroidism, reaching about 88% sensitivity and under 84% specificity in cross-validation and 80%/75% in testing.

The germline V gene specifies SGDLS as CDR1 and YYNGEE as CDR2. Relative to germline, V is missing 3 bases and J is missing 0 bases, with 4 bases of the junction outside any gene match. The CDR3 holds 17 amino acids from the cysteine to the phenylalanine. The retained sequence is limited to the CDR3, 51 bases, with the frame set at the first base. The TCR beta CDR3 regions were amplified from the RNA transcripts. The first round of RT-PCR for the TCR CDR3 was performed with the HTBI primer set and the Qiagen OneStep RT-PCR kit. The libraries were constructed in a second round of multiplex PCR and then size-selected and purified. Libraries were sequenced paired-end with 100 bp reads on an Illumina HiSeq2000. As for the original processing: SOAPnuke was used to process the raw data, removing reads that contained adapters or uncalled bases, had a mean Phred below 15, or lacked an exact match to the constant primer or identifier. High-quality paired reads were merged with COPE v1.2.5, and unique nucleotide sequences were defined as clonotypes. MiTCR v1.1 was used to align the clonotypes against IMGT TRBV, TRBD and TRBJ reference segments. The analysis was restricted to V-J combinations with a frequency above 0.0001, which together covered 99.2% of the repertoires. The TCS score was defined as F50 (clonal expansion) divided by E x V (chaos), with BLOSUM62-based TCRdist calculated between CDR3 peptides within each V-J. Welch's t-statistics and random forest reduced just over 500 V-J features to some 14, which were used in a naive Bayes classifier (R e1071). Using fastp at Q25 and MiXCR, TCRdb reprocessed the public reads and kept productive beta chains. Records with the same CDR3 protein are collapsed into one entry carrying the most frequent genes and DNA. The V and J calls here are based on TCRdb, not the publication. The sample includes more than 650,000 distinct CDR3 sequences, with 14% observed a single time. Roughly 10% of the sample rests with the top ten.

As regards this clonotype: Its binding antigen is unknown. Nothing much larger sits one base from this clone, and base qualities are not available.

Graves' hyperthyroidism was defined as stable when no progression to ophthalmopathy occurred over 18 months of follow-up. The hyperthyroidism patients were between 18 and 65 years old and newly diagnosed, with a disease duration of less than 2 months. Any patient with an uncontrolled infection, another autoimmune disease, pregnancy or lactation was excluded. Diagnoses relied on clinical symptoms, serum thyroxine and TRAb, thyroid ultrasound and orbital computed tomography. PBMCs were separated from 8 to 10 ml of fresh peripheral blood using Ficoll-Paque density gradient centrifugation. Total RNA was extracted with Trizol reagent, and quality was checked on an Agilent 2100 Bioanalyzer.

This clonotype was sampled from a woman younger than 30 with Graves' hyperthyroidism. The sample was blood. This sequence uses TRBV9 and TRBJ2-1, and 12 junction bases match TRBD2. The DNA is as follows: TGTGCCAGCAGCGGGACTAGCGGGACGAGCTCCTACAATGAGCAGTTCTTC. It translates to CASSGTSGTSSYNEQFF.